This T cell receptor beta chain was recovered during a study of vaccination effects on CD4 cells after COVID-19 (dated by TCRdb to between 2021 and 2022). Concerning the study at large: The ViraFEST assay stimulated PBMC with viral peptide pools and then used TCR sequencing to identify antigen-specific CD4+ T cell clonotypes by expansion. SARS-CoV-2 spike-specific CD4+ TCR repertoires were compared before and after mRNA vaccination in COVID-19 convalescent patients and in infection-naive vaccine recipients. Altogether, around ten COVID-19 convalescent patients and a few SARS-CoV-2-naive healthy vaccine recipients made up the full study. A few million PBMC per well were cultured with about 9.6 ug/ml peptides in IMDM containing 5% human AB serum, 10 IU/ml IL-2 and gentamicin. Each participant got two doses of an mRNA SARS-CoV-2 vaccine, either BNT162b2 or mRNA-1273. In the study, cultures from other donors were sequenced using the Oncomine TCR Beta short-read assay on an Illumina iSeq 100.

In the germline V gene, CDR1 corresponds to MNHEY and CDR2 to SVGAGI. Deletion took 5 bases off V and 0 bases off J, with a span of 9 bases between the germline ends. Counted from cysteine to phenylalanine, this CDR3 has 14 amino acids. Here the CDR3 DNA is all that survives: 42 bases in frame from base 1. After less than 13 days of culture, CD4+ T cells were isolated with the EasySep CD4+ T cell isolation kit. None of the healthy vaccine recipients had a prior SARS-CoV-2 infection, which was confirmed by nucleocapsid antibody tests that came back negative both before and after vaccination. Half of the culture medium was replaced with fresh IL-2-containing medium on days 3 and 7. Unless noted otherwise, every peptide stimulation condition was cultured in triplicate wells. Using Ficoll-Paque Plus gradient centrifugation, PBMC were separated from whole blood and then either used fresh or cryopreserved at -140C. The QIAamp micro DNA kit was used to extract genomic DNA from the cultured CD4+ T cells.

As concerns this clone: It lacks a known antigen. Base qualities are not at hand, and no much larger clone is one base apart.

The method was the immunoSEQ multiplex PCR assay. DNA from the CD4+ T cells that had been cultured and isolated underwent TCR beta CDR3 sequencing. On the study's bioinformatics: Non-productive TCR sequences were removed, reads were trimmed to the CDR3 region, and CDR3s of at least 7 amino acids were retained. The MANAFEST web app was used to pick out antigen-specific clonotypes by comparing their expansion in peptide wells with that in reference cultures. To count as positive, a clone had to show expansion at FDR<0.05 compared with the reference and with all other wells, an odds ratio above 5, and a frequency above 0.1% in two replicate wells. Cross-reactive clonotypes were defined as significantly expanded in SARS-CoV-2 spike wells and in at least one common cold coronavirus spike condition. CDR3 similarity was assessed by Levenshtein distance with the stringdist R package, and unrooted trees were built with ape in R 3.6.1. What TCRdb holds here is the immuneACCESS table cut down to in-frame rearrangements. Part of the clones is not present; checked against another copy, under half of the missing clones reflect an unresolved V gene, and the others are unexplained. V and J calls and clone size are those listed in that table; D and trimming were worked out from the DNA. The sample table lists more than 30,000 clones, around two thirds of them with a count of one. The leading ten clones occupy around 3.8% of the sample.

Results the study describes overall, beyond this receptor: Both infection-induced and vaccine-induced clones contracted markedly at late post-vaccination timepoints, which is consistent with waning T cell responses. Among healthy vaccine recipients, nearly all vaccine-induced clones were SARS-CoV-2 mono-reactive, and just 1 of 255 was cross-reactive with common cold coronaviruses. Only a small number of convalescent patients were included, and no early post-infection timepoints were available, which limited the study.

Specimen: CD4+ T cells from PBMCs cultured without peptide, collected before COVID-19 vaccination. This sequence uses TRBV6-5 and TRBJ2-3, and possibly TRBD1, on 5 matching bases. This TCR was sampled from a human donor who received a COVID-19 vaccine. CDR3 protein: CASSTRQSTDTQYF. The DNA sequence follows: TGTGCCAGCAGTACCCGACAGAGCACAGATACGCAGTATTTT.